One T cell receptor (beta chain) is described in this entry. What it recognizes is unknown. V was clipped by 5 bases and J by 4 bases, with 7 bases between them. This CDR3 spans 12 amino acids. From germline, CDR1 is SGHRS and CDR2 YFSETQ. cDNA reverse transcribed from extracted RNA served as the sequencing template. Sequencing was performed with immunoSEQ multiplex PCR; in TCRdb, only in-frame clones are kept and a portion is missing. The sample contains 250,000 to 300,000 clones, 55% to 75% of which appear only once. This sample is part of a study of CD8+ T cells in alopecia areata. Study-wide findings and caveats: Greater clonality was observed in lesional scalp samples, especially alopecia totalis/universalis, versus normal scalp. With one nonresponder, baseline CD8+ expansion's link to response remains uncertain.

Treatment specified: oral pan-JAK inhibitor, 5-10 mg twice daily. Peripheral blood samples and lesional scalp punch biopsies were obtained from alopecia areata patients. The rearrangement uses TRBV5-1 and TRBJ2-1, with D unresolved. This TCR derives from a human donor with alopecia areata. Here the sequenced sample was CD4+ T cells sorted from blood, taken at week 24, from a patient treated with tofacitinib. This CDR3 is CASRFSYNEQFF. The DNA of the CDR3 is TGCGCCAGCAGATTTAGTTACAATGAGCAGTTCTTC. Full variable domain (outside the CDR3, taken from reference TRBV5-1 and TRBJ2-1): KAGVTQTPRYLIKTRGQQVTLSCSPISGHRSVSWYQQTPGQGLQFLFEYFSETQRNKGNFPGRFSGRQFSNSRSEMNVSTLELGDSALYLCASRFSYNEQFFGPGTRLTVL.